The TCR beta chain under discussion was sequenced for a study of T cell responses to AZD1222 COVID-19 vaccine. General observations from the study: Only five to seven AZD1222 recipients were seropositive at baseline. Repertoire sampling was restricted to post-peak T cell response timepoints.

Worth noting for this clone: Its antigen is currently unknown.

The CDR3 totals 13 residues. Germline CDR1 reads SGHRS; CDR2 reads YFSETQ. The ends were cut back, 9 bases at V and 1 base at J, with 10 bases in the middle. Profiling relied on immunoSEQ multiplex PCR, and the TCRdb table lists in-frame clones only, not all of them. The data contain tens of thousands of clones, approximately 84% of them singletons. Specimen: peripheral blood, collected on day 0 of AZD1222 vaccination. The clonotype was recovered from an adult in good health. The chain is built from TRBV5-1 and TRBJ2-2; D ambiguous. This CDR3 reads CATAAGNTGELFF. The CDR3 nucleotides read TGCGCCACTGCGGCAGGGAACACCGGGGAGCTGTTTTTT.